These 2 T cell receptor beta chains share one sample of origin, sequenced in a study of cytomegalovirus exposure and HLA in healthy donors (dated by TCRdb to between 2016 and 2019). Library construction relied on the immunoSEQ multiplex PCR assay. This is the immuneACCESS table as TCRdb keeps it, with only in-frame sequences that have V and J called. A part of the clones is gone; compared with another copy, unresolved V genes explain less than half, and the rest is unexplained. For this sample there are roughly 150,000 clones; approximately 86% appear just once. Roughly 10% of the sample comes from the top ten. Sequences were obtained from PBMCs. The receptors originated from a man aged 18 to 29 in good health and CMV-seropositive.

In DNA, the CDR3 is TGCGCCAGCAGCTTGGCGGGACAGACTTTCACAGATACGCAGTATTTT. This codes for CASSLAGQTFTDTQYF. The V gene is TRBV5-1, the J gene TRBJ2-3, with 7 bases identical to TRBD1. The CDR3 covers 16 residues. The germline V gene has CDR1 SGHRS and CDR2 YFSETQ. The V gene end was trimmed by 0 bases and the J gene end by 2 bases; junction bases not matched to a gene: 6.

The gene calls are TRBV5-1 and TRBJ1-6; 9 positions agree with TRBD1. This CDR3 contains 14 residues. V was pared by 4 bases and J by 8 bases, with 4 bases of the junction left unmatched. From germline, CDR1 is SGHRS and CDR2 YFSETQ. In DNA, the CDR3 is TGCGCCAGCAGCGTCCGGGACAGGGATTCACCCCTCCACTTT. It is translated as CASSVRDRDSPLHF.